This T cell receptor (beta chain) was found in a study of OX40 agonist ivuxolimab in advanced cancers. Study at large: The patients received agonistic anti-OX40 (CD134) antibody ivuxolimab.

Sequencing was performed with immunoSEQ multiplex PCR; in TCRdb, only in-frame clones are kept and a portion is missing. The table has tens of thousands of clones, roughly 88% seen once; the top ten hold roughly 3.4%. V lost 3 bases, J lost 1 base, and 7 bases lay in between. The germline V gene encodes CDR1 SEHNR and CDR2 FQNEAQ (reference sequence). This CDR3 has 14 residues. The TCR comes from an adult with an advanced solid tumor such as melanoma, head and neck, liver or kidney cancer. The rearrangement uses TRBV7-9 and TRBJ1-3; D gene uncertain. This material consisted of CD4+ or CD8+ T cells sorted from blood, taken in a trial of the OX40 agonist ivuxolimab. This chain's CDR3 is CASSFEISGNTIYF. Here the CDR3 DNA reads TGTGCCAGCAGCTTCGAGATTTCTGGAAACACCATATATTTT.